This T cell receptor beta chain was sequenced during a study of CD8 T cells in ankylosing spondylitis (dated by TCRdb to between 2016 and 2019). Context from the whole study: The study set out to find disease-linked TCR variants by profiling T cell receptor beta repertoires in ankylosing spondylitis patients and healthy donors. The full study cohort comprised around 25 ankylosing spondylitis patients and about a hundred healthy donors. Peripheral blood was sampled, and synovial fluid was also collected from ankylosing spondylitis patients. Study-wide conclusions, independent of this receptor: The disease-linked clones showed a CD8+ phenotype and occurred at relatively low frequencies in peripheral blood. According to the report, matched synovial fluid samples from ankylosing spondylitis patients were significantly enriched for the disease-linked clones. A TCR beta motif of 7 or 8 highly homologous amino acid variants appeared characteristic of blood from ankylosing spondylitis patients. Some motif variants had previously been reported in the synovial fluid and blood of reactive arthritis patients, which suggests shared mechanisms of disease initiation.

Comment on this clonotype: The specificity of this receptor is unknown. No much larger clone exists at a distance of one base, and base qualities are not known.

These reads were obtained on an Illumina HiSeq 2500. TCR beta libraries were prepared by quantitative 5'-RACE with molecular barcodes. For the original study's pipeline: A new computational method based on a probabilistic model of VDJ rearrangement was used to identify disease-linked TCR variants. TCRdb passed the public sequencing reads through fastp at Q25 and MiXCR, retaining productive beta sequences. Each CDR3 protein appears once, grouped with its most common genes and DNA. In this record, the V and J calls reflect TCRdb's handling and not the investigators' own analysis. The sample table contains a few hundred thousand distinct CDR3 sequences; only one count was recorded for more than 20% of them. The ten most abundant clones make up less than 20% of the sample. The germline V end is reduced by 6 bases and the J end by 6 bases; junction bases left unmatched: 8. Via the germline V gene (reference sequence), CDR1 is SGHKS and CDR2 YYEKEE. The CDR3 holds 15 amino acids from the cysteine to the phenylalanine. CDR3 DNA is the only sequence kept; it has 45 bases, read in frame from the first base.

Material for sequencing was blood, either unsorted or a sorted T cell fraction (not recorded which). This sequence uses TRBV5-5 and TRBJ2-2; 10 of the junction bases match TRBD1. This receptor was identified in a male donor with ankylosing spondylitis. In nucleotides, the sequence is TGTGCCAGCACCGCACCCGGGACAGGGGCCGGGGAGCTGTTTTTT. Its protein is CASTAPGTGAGELFF. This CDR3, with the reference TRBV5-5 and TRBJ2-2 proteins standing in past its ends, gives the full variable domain DAGVTQSPTHLIKTRGQQVTLRCSPISGHKSVSWYQQVLGQGPQFIFQYYEKEERGRGNFPDRFSARQFPNYSSELNVNALLLGDSALYLCASTAPGTGAGELFFGEGSRLTVL.